This entry is about one TCR beta chain. From germline, CDR1 is SGHKS and CDR2 YYEKEE (reference sequence). The ends were cut back, 0 bases at V and 12 bases at J, with 7 bases in the middle. CDR3 length equals 11 residues. These data originate in a study of shared T cell receptors in the human thymus. Clones were sequenced by immunoSEQ multiplex PCR, and TCRdb holds only the in-frame ones, with some missing. The table shows 500,000 to 750,000 clones, with over 75% occurring only once. The same data also contributed to another study, on human thymus T cells. That report adds: It was from resections taken during corrective heart surgery that the thymus tissue came. Thymic and blood repertoires showed apparently biased V and J gene usage. Reports from related research described highly overlapping thymic repertoires among unrelated individuals.

The V gene is TRBV5-5, the J gene TRBJ2-1, with D uncertain. This clonotype was obtained from a boy in the first two years of life with a congenital heart defect. The sequencing sample was made of thymocytes. CDR3 in DNA: TGTGCCAGCAGCTTGGGTGTCGGGCAGTTCTTC. As protein: CASSLGVGQFF.